Presented here are 7 T cell receptor beta chains from one specimen sequenced in a study of T-cell memory formation after mild COVID-19. Using its own MiXCR run on the 5' RACE reads, TCRdb lists one record per CDR3 protein. Of roughly 120,000 distinct CDR3 sequences in the sample, more than 15% were seen once. Input material: PBMCs or a T cell subset sorted from them (not recorded which). The receptor source for this set is an adult woman who had mild COVID-19 (a few samples of this study predate the infection). Cell type and time point are not known.

This clonotype showed up just a few times. This chain joins TRBV7-9 and TRBJ2-5, with TRBD1 identical over 9 bases. V lost 1 base, J lost 4 bases, and 7 bases stayed unmatched. Germline CDR1 SEHNR, CDR2 FQNEAQ (reference sequence). The CDR3 contains 16 residues. The CDR3 is CASSLGGTGRTETQYF. The DNA of the CDR3 is TGTGCCAGCAGCTTAGGAGGGACAGGGAGGACAGAGACCCAGTACTTC.

In its sample, this clonotype was seen many times. The chain links TRBV5-1 to TRBJ2-5, with TRBD1 matching over 8 bases. CDR3 length equals 15 residues. Germline V gene sequence: CDR1 SGHRS, CDR2 YFSETQ. V was pared by 0 bases and J by 7 bases, with 8 bases of the junction left unmatched. The CDR3 coding sequence is TGCGCCAGCAGCTTGGTTGGCGCAGGGGGCGGGACCCAGTACTTC. Translation: CASSLVGAGGGTQYF.

The chain recombines TRBV18 with TRBJ2-7, with TRBD1 matching 9 bases. Unmatched junction bases numbered 6, after V lost 2 bases and J lost 7 bases. The CDR3 spans 14 residues. CDR1 and CDR2 (germline): KGHSH, LQKENI. The CDR3: CASSPGQGRGEQYF. DNA for the CDR3: TGTGCCAGCTCACCAGGACAGGGGAGAGGAGAGCAGTACTTC.

This clonotype was counted between two and nine times. The J gene is TRBJ2-1, the V gene TRBV15; D not resolved. The CDR3 totals 17 residues. Germline-derived CDR1 and CDR2 are LNHNV and YYDKDF (reference sequence). With 0 bases removed from V and 0 bases from J, the gap between germline ends came to 12 bases. The CDR3 DNA reads as TGTGCCACCAGCAGAGATGGTGGATGGGGCTCCTACAATGAGCAGTTCTTC. Amino acids: CATSRDGGWGSYNEQFF. Supplemented by reference TRBV15 and TRBJ2-1, the full variable domain reads DAMVIQNPRYQVTQFGKPVTLSCSQTLNHNVMYWYQQKSSQAPKLLFHYYDKDFNNEADTPDNFQSRRPNTSFCFLDIRSPGLGDTAMYLCATSRDGGWGSYNEQFFGPGTRLTVL.

The chain recombines TRBV6-2 or TRBV6-3 with TRBJ2-7; D unresolved. V gave up 0 bases and J gave up 2 bases, with 5 bases separating them. This CDR3 is built from 13 residues. CDR1 MNHEY and CDR2 SVGEGT come from the germline V gene. The CDR3 loop is CASSYSLAYEQYF. DNA for the CDR3: TGTGCCAGCAGTTACTCCTTGGCCTACGAGCAGTACTTC.

The chain links TRBV5-5 to TRBJ2-2, with D perhaps TRBD1 (5 bases). Trimming removed 0 bases from V and 2 bases from J, with 8 bases in between. The CDR3 consists of 15 residues. The germline V gene encodes CDR1 SGHKS and CDR2 YYEKEE (reference sequence). The CDR3 DNA follows: TGTGCCAGCAGCTTGGGTGGGGCTAACACCGGGGAGCTGTTTTTT. Amino acids: CASSLGGANTGELFF.

J is TRBJ2-7 and V is TRBV6-5; D ambiguous. CDR1 and CDR2 (germline): MNHEY, SVGAGI. V was pared by 5 bases and J by 0 bases, with 5 bases between. CDR3 size: 12 residues. DNA of the CDR3: TGTGCCAGCAGTCACAGCTCCTACGAGCAGTACTTC. This gives the protein CASSHSSYEQYF.